This TCR beta chain was recovered during a study of T-cell memory formation after mild COVID-19. This CDR3 region has 19 residues. Germline loops: CDR1 MNHGY, CDR2 SVAAGI. V shed 2 bases and J 8 bases; nucleotides not matched to a gene: 16. Whole-study findings and limits: Most CD4+ clones that shrank were in CM and EM, while CD8+ ones turned up in EMRA. That cross-reactive memory joined was suggested by some responding clones appearing in pre-infection memory.

TCR alpha and TCR beta cDNA libraries carrying sample barcodes and UMIs came from 5'RACE with constant-segment primers. Via MiXCR, TCRdb re-called the 5' RACE reads, giving one row per CDR3 protein. Of 400,000 or so distinct CDR3 sequences in the sample, over 15% are singletons; the top ten hold around 8%. This clonotype was counted a few times. Its specificity is not known. Sequenced: PBMCs or a T cell subset sorted from them (not recorded which). The sequence was obtained from an adult woman who had mild COVID-19 (a few samples of this study predate the infection). Cell type and time point are not known. The J gene is TRBJ2-4, the V gene TRBV6-9; 12 nucleotides agree with TRBD1. The CDR3 nucleotides read TGTGCCAGCAGTTATAATCCGGGGGACAGGGGGCGAGGCTCGGACATTCAGTACTTC. It codes for CASSYNPGDRGRGSDIQYF.